This T cell receptor (beta chain) was sequenced in a study of T-cell reconstitution after alpha-beta-depleted transplantation in children (dated by TCRdb to between 2015 and 2016). Turning to the overall study: Using TCR repertoire profiling, the study quantitatively followed how T-cell immune reconstitution unfolded in children after TCRalphabeta/CD19-depleted allogeneic hematopoietic cell transplantation.

The receptor library was made with PCR. The sequencing machine was an Illumina HiSeq 2500. TCR libraries were prepared with molecular barcoding, using unique molecular identifiers to normalize TCRbeta repertoire quantification. The raw public data were reprocessed by TCRdb itself: fastp quality trimming at Q25, MiXCR clonotype calling, in-frame beta chains only. Each CDR3 protein appears once, grouped with its most common genes and DNA. This sample is represented by 500,000 to 600,000 distinct CDR3 sequences; around 17% of them were singletons. The ten top clones hold approximately 3% of the sample. Of note for this clonotype: What this receptor recognizes is not known. No base quality values were provided; no much bigger clone lies one nucleotide off.

The receptor was isolated from a human donor who donated a stem cell graft to a child with acute lymphoblastic leukemia. The sample consisted of PBMCs from the stem cell graft donor, taken from the stem cell graft.

The bases are TGTGCCAGCAGCTCCCCAGGGCCCGGGGGCTACACCTTC. This yields the protein CASSSPGPGGYTF. Recombination connected TRBV11-2 to TRBJ1-2; perhaps TRBD1 is the D gene, with 5 bases matching. Including the terminal cysteine and phenylalanine, the CDR3 comprises 13 residues. Only CDR3 DNA is held: 39 bases, read in frame from base 1. Relative to germline, V is 4 bases shorter and J is 8 bases shorter, with 14 bases between their ends. The germline V gene encodes CDR1 SGHAT and CDR2 FQNNGV.